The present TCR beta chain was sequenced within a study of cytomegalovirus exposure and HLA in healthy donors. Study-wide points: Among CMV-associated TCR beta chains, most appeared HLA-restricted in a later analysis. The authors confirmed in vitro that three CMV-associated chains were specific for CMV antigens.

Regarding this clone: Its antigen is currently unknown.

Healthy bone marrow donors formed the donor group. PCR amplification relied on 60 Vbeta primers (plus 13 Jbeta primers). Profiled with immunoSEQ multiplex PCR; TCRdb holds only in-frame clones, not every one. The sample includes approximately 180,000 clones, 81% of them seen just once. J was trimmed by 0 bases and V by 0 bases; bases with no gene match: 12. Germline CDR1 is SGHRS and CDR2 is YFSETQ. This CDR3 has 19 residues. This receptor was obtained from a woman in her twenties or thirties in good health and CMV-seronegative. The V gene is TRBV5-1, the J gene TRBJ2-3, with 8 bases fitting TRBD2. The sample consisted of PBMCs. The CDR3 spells CASSLASRAGAISTDTQYF. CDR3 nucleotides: TGCGCCAGCAGCTTGGCCTCTCGAGCGGGGGCGATTAGCACAGATACGCAGTATTTT.